The 12 T cell receptor beta chains presented below share a single source sample, sequenced in a study of monozygotic twins with cystic fibrosis. The protocol was immunoSEQ multiplex PCR, while the TCRdb copy is restricted to in-frame clones and leaves out a portion. The top ten hold 2.7% of the sample, which has under 30,000 clones, approximately 96% seen once. The sequenced sample was blood. The origin of the receptors is a girl aged 2-10 years with cystic fibrosis.

V usage is TRBV27 and J usage is TRBJ2-5; D possibly matches TRBD1 or TRBD2 (7 bases each). Trimming stripped 5 bases from V and 3 bases from J, with 13 bases between. Per the germline V gene, CDR1 is MNHEY and CDR2 is SMNVEV (reference sequence). The CDR3 covers 14 residues. The chain's CDR3 is CASSLSGGEETQYF. The CDR3 DNA reads as TGTGCCAGCAGTCTCTCAGGGGGGGAAGAGACCCAGTACTTC.

The chain combines TRBV7-2 with TRBJ2-2; D not certain. The CDR3 consists of 14 residues. V lost 3 bases to trimming and J lost 3 bases, with 8 bases between them. In germline, CDR1 is SGHTA, CDR2 FQGNSA. CDR3 protein: CASSFYPHTGELFF. CDR3 in DNA: TGTGCCAGCAGCTTTTACCCCCACACCGGGGAGCTGTTTTTT.

The chain has TRBV9 and TRBJ2-7; D gene uncertain. With 0 bases removed from V and 7 bases from J, the gap between germline ends came to 17 bases. In germline, CDR1 is SGDLS, CDR2 YYNGEE. This CDR3 is built from 15 residues. The CDR3 reads CASSVASTGLSEQYF. As DNA, the CDR3 is TGTGCCAGCAGCGTAGCTTCCACCGGATTGTCTGAGCAGTACTTC.

This rearrangement joins TRBV28 to TRBJ2-2, with D perhaps TRBD1 (6 bases). V was pared by 6 bases and J by 4 bases, with 15 bases between. The germline V gene encodes CDR1 MDHEN and CDR2 SYDVKM. The CDR3 totals 15 residues. This CDR3 reads CASRLSDRLTGELFF. As DNA, the CDR3 is TGTGCCAGCAGACTCAGTGACAGGCTCACCGGGGAGCTGTTTTTT. Supplemented by reference TRBV28 and TRBJ2-2, the full variable domain reads DVKVTQSSRYLVKRTGEKVFLECVQDMDHENMFWYRQDPGLGLRLIYFSYDVKMKEKGDIPEGYSVSREKKERFSLILESASTNQTSMYLCASRLSDRLTGELFFGEGSRLTVL.

This sequence joins TRBV6-5 and TRBJ2-7; 9 bases are shared with TRBD2. The CDR3 is 14 residues long. With V trimmed by 4 bases and J by 5 bases, 6 bases remained unmatched. Germline V lookup: CDR1 MNHEY, CDR2 SVGAGI. The CDR3 spells CASSFSGRSNEQYF. CDR3 in DNA: TGTGCCAGCAGTTTTAGCGGGAGAAGCAACGAGCAGTACTTC.

This rearrangement joins TRBV5-5 to TRBJ1-1; perhaps TRBD1 as D (5 bases). The germline gives CDR1 SGHKS, CDR2 YYEKEE (reference sequence). The CDR3 runs to 15 residues. The ends were cut back, 4 bases at V and 4 bases at J, with 17 bases in the middle. The CDR3: CASSPRQGGSTEAFF. The CDR3 DNA follows: TGTGCCAGCAGCCCCCGGCAGGGCGGGAGCACTGAAGCTTTCTTT. The complete variable domain, with remaining parts taken from reference TRBV5-5 and TRBJ1-1, reads DAGVTQSPTHLIKTRGQQVTLRCSPISGHKSVSWYQQVLGQGPQFIFQYYEKEERGRGNFPDRFSARQFPNYSSELNVNALLLGDSALYLCASSPRQGGSTEAFFGQGTRLTVV.

V gene TRBV7-9 combines with J gene TRBJ1-4; 8 bases are a match to TRBD1. The V and J ends lost 5 bases and 4 bases, in that order; junction bases with no gene match: 3. The CDR3 loop spans 14 amino acids. The germline gives CDR1 SEHNR, CDR2 FQNEAQ (reference sequence). CDR3: CASSRQGHNEKLFF. The CDR3 nucleotides read TGTGCCAGCAGCAGACAGGGGCATAATGAAAAACTGTTTTTT.

The chain has TRBV7-9 and TRBJ1-2; D is uncertain. The CDR3 has 14 residues. V lost 3 bases and J lost 7, with 15 bases in between. Germline V gene sequence: CDR1 SEHNR, CDR2 FQNEAQ (reference sequence). The DNA of the CDR3 is TGTGCCAGCAGCTTTCAGGCAGACTGGGGTGGCTACACCTTC. Translation gives CASSFQADWGGYTF.

This chain links TRBV12-1 with TRBJ1-5; the table's D call of TRBD1 was not tested on the DNA. TRBV12-1 is classified as a pseudogene. The CDR3 consists of 17 residues. CDR3 nucleotide sequence: TGTGCCAGCAGCTTCTGGACAGGGTTGGTGGCGGATCAGCCCCAGCATTTT. Residues: CASSFWTGLVADQPQHF.

The chain uses TRBV19 and TRBJ2-7; the D is unclear. Trimming took 6 bases from V and 0 from J, leaving 21 bases between them. There are 17 residues in the CDR3. Germline lookup yields CDR1 LNHDA and CDR2 SQIVND (reference sequence). The CDR3 reads CASSHDLASLSSYEQYF. The CDR3 region has the DNA TGTGCCAGTAGCCACGACCTGGCCAGTCTCAGCTCCTACGAGCAGTACTTC.

This clone was counted once. This rearrangement joins TRBV4-2 to TRBJ2-3; D gene uncertain. Trimming removed 2 bases from V and 5 bases from J, with 8 bases in between. Looked up from germline, CDR1 is LGHNA and CDR2 is YNFKEQ. The CDR3 spans 13 residues. CDR3 in DNA: TGTGCCAGCAGCCAAAAGTTTGGAGATACGCAGTATTTT. This encodes CASSQKFGDTQYF.

The rearrangement joins TRBV7-6 to TRBJ2-7; a possible D gene is TRBD1 (6 bases). The CDR3 loop spans 15 amino acids. CDR1 is SGHVS and CDR2 is FNYEAQ in the germline V gene. V lost 2 bases and J lost 2, with 13 bases in between. The CDR3 coding sequence is TGTGCCAGCAGCTTAAATACGGACAGCCCCTACGAGCAGTACTTC. This encodes CASSLNTDSPYEQYF.